This entry is about one TCR beta chain. This specimen belongs to a study of blood T cell repertoires in COVID-19. Across the study: Sample material is recorded as cDNA or gDNA derived from T cells, B-cell-depleted T cells, or PBMCs.

Between the trimmed V and J ends, which lost 9 bases and 2 bases, there was a span of 10 bases. Germline V gene lookup returns CDR1 MNHEY and CDR2 SVGAGI. The CDR3 contains 12 residues. Profiling relied on immunoSEQ multiplex PCR, and the TCRdb table lists in-frame clones only, not all of them. The repertoire includes over 150,000 clones, roughly 76% of them detected once, and 12% sits in the top ten. The receptor was derived from an elderly woman with COVID-19, enrolled during active disease. Sequenced input: peripheral blood. The rearrangement links TRBV6-5 to TRBJ1-2; unclear D gene. CDR3 sequence reads: CASGEGNYGYTF. In nucleotides, the CDR3 is TGTGCCAGTGGTGAGGGAAACTATGGCTACACCTTC.